This T cell receptor (beta chain) was observed in a study of T cell responses to AZD1222 COVID-19 vaccine. On this clone: Its target is not known.

Study conclusions and caveats: With dominance at 160-218 and 743-854, vaccine-associated CD4 TCRs spanned spike.

Trimming took 4 bases from V and 1 from J, leaving 15 bases between them. Per germline, CDR1 SGHDT and CDR2 YYEEEE. The CDR3 covers 15 residues. The method was immunoSEQ multiplex PCR; TCRdb's version includes in-frame clones alone and lacks a portion of them. The top ten hold 3% to 3.5% of the sample, which has 150,000 or so clones, less than 90% seen once. The source is an adult in good health. The chain joins TRBV5-6 to TRBJ2-7, with TRBD2 as a possible D gene (5 bases). The source was peripheral blood, collected on day 0 of AZD1222 vaccination. CDR3 sequence reads: CASSGRLHLSYEQYF. In DNA, the CDR3 is TGTGCCAGCAGCGGGAGATTACACCTTTCCTACGAGCAGTACTTC.